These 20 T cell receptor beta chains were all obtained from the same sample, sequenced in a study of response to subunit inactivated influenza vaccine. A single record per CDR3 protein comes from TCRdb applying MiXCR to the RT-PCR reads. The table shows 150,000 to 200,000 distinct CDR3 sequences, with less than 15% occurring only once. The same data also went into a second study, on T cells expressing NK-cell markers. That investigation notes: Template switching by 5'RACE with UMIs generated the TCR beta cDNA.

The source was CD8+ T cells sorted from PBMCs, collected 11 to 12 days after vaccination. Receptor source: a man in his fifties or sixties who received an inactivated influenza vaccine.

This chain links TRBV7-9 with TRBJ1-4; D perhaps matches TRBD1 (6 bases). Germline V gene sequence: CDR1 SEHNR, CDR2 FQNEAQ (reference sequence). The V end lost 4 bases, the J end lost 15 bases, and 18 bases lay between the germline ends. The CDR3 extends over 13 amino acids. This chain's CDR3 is CASSSQPGTSVFF. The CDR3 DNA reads TGTGCCAGCAGCTCACAGCCCGGGACATCAGTGTTTTTT.

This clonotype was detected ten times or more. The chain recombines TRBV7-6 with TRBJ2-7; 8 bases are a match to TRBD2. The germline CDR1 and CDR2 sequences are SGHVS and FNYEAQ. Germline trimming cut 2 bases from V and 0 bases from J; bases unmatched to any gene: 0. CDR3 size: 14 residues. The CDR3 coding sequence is TGTGCCAGCAGCTTAAGCGGGAGCTCCTACGAGCAGTACTTC. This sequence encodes CASSLSGSSYEQYF.

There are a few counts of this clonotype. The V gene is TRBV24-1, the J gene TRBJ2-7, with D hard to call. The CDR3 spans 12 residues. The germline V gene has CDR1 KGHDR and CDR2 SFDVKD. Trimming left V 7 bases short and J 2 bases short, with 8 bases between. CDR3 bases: TGTGCCACCAGCGACGGTACCTACGAGCAGTACTTC. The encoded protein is CATSDGTYEQYF.

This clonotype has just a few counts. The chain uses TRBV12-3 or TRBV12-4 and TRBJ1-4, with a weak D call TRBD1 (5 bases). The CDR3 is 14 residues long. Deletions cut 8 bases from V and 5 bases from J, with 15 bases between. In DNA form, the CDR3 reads TGTGCCAGCCGCGCCGGGACGGGAAATGAAAAACTGTTTTTT. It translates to CASRAGTGNEKLFF.

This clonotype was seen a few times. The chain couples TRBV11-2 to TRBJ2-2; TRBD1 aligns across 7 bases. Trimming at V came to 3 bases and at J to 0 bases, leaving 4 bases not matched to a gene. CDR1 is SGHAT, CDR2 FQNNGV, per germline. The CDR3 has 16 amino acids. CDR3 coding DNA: TGTGCCAGCAGCTTCCTGACAGGGTCGAACACCGGGGAGCTGTTTTTT. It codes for CASSFLTGSNTGELFF.

CDR3 amino acids: CASSLPGLRKSTDTQYF. CDR3 in DNA: TGTGCCAGCAGTCTACCGGGACTCAGAAAATCCACAGATACGCAGTATTTT. J is TRBJ2-3 and V is TRBV28; maybe TRBD2 (6 bases). Trimming removed 5 bases from V and 2 bases from J, with 20 bases in between. The germline V gene has CDR1 MDHEN and CDR2 SYDVKM. The CDR3 totals 17 residues.

CDR3 region: CASSQGAALNTEAFF. The CDR3 DNA follows: TGCGCCAGCAGCCAAGGCGCCGCCCTGAACACTGAAGCTTTCTTT. The chain employs TRBV4-1 and TRBJ1-1; D remains unclear. There are 15 residues in the CDR3. V lost 1 base to trimming and J lost 0 bases, with 9 bases between them. The germline V gene has CDR1 MGHRA and CDR2 YSYEKL.

DNA of the CDR3: TGCGCCAGCAGCCAAGAAGTGCAGGGCGCAATCACCGGGGAGCTGTTTTTT. Encoded protein: CASSQEVQGAITGELFF. This rearrangement joins TRBV4-3 to TRBJ2-2; D may be TRBD1 (5 bases). CDR1 LGHNA and CDR2 YSLEER come from the germline V gene. The CDR3 covers 17 residues. Trimming cost V 0 bases and J 4 bases, with 15 bases left between them.

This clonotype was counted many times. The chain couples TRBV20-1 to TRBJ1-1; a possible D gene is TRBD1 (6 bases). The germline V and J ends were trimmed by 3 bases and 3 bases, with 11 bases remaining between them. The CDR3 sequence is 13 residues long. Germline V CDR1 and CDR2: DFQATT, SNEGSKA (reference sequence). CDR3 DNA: TGCAGTGCTAGTCGGGGGCCTTACACTGAAGCTTTCTTT. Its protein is CSASRGPYTEAFF.

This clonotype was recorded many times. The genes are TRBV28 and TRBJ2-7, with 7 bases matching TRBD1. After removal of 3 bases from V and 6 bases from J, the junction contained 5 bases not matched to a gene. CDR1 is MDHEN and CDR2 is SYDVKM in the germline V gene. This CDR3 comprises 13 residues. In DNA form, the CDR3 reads TGTGCCAGCAGTTTGGGGACAGCCATCGAGCAGTACTTC. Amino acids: CASSLGTAIEQYF.

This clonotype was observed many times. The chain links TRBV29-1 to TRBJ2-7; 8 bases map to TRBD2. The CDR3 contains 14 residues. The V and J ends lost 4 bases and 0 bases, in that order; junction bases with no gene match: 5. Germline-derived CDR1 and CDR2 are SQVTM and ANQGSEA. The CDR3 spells CSVVSGEFSYEQYF. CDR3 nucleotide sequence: TGCAGCGTTGTTAGCGGGGAATTCTCCTACGAGCAGTACTTC.

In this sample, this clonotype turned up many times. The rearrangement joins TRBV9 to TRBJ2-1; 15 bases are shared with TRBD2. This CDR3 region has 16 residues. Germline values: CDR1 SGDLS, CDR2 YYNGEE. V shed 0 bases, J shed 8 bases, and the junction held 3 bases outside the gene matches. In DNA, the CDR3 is TGTGCCAGCAGCGTAGCTGGGACTAGCGGGAGGTATGAGCAGTTCTTC. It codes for CASSVAGTSGRYEQFF.

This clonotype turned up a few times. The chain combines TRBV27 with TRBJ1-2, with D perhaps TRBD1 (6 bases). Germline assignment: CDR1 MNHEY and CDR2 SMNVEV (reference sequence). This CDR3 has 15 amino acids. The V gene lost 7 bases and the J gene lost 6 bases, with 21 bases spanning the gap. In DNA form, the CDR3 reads TGTGCCAGCACCGCAATGCCAGGGGCGTTTGATGGCTACACCTTC. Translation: CASTAMPGAFDGYTF.

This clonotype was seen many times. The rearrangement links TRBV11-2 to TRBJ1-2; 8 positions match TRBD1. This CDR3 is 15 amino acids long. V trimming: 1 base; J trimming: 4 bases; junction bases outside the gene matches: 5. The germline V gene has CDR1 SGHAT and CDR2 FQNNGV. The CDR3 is CASSLGTGGFYGYTF. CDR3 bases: TGTGCCAGCAGCTTAGGCACAGGGGGTTTCTATGGCTACACCTTC.

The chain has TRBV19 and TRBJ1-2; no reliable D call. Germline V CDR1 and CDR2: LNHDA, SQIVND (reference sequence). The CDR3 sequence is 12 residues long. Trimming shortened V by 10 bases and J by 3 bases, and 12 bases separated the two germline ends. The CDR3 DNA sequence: TGTGCCACCCTGGACGGGGACTATGGCTACACCTTC. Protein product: CATLDGDYGYTF.

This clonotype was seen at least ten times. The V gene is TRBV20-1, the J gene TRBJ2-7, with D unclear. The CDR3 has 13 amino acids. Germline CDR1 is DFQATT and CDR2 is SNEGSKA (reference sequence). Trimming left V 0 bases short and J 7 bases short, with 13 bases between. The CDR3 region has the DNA TGCAGTGCTAGAGATTTCCAGGTGATTGAGCAGTACTTC. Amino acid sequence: CSARDFQVIEQYF.

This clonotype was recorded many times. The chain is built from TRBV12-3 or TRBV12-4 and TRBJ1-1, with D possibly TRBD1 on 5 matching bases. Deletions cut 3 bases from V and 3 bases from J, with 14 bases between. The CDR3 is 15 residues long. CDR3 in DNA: TGTGCCAGCAGTTTGATACAGGAGTTCTACACTGAAGCTTTCTTT. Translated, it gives CASSLIQEFYTEAFF.

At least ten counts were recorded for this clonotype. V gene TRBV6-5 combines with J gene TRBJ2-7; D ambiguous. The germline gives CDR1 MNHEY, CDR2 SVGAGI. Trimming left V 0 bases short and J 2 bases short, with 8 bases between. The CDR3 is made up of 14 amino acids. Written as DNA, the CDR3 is TGTGCCAGCAGTTACTCGGTGGGTGCCTACGAGCAGTACTTC. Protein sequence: CASSYSVGAYEQYF.

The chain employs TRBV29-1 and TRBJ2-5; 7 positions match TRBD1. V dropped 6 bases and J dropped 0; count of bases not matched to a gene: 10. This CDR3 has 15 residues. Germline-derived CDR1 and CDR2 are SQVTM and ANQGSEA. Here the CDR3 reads CSVQQGTAYQETQYF. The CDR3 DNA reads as TGCAGCGTCCAGCAGGGGACAGCGTACCAAGAGACCCAGTACTTC.

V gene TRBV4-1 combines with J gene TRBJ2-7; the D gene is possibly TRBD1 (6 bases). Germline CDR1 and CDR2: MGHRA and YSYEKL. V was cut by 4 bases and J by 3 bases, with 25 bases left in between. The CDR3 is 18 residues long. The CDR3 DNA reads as TGCGCCAGCAGCCCCTCAGGACAGACCGTCCAGAATAACTACGAGCAGTACTTC. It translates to CASSPSGQTVQNNYEQYF.